The rows below give T cell receptor beta chains drawn from one sample of a study of T cells in pancreatic ductal adenocarcinoma. The table came from immunoSEQ multiplex PCR; TCRdb's copy has only in-frame clones and leaves some out. The sample lists about 31,000 clones, roughly 92% occurring once. The sequencing input was PBMCs. The receptor set was obtained from a human donor with pancreatic ductal adenocarcinoma. The CDR3 runs from the conserved cysteine through the conserved F or W. The D gene is left open where the match is weak. Clone size is stated in some rows and not others, as once, few, many or a class when expanded.

D,J,length,size,V,DNA,CDR3
.,TRBJ2-2,13,.,TRBV7-9,TGTGCCAGCAGCTTAGGACACACCGGGGAGCTGTTTTTT,CASSLGHTGELFF
.,TRBJ1-3,14,.,TRBV19,TGTGCCAGTACCTCTTGGGAGACCGGAAACACCATATATTTT,CASTSWETGNTIYF
.,TRBJ1-1,14,.,TRBV28,TGTGCCAGCAGTGTAACAGGGACCCTCACTGAAGCTTTCTTT,CASSVTGTLTEAFF
.,TRBJ2-5,18,.,TRBV5-1,TGCGCCAGCAGCTTTTTCCCCGCCGGGACTCCGGGGAGAGAGACCCAGTACTTC,CASSFFPAGTPGRETQYF
.,TRBJ1-2,17,.,TRBV7-8,TGTGCCAGCAGCTTAGTGGGGGGGGGCTCAACTAACTATGGCTACACCTTC,CASSLVGGGSTNYGYTF
.,TRBJ1-1,14,.,TRBV11-2,TGTGCCAGCGGGTGGGCGGCCATGAACACTGAAGCTTTCTTT,CASGWAAMNTEAFF
TRBD2,TRBJ2-3,18,.,TRBV19,TGTGCCAGTGGACCCCTCCGAAAGGGAGGGCCGGACACAGATACGCAGTATTTT,CASGPLRKGGPDTDTQYF
TRBD2,TRBJ2-7,17,.,TRBV7-2,TGTGCCAGCAGCCCTCGACTAGCGGGGCTACCTATCCACGAGCAGTACTTC,CASSPRLAGLPIHEQYF
TRBD1,TRBJ1-5,15,.,TRBV27,TGTGCCAGTTCCGGGACAGCATTGCCTAATCAGCCCCAGCATTTT,CASSGTALPNQPQHF
.,TRBJ1-1,15,once,TRBV7-9,TGTGCCAGCAGCGGAGCTAGTAGAGGCGACACTGAAGCTTTCTTT,CASSGASRGDTEAFF
.,TRBJ1-2,15,.,TRBV12-5,TGTGCTAGTGGTTTGAAAGGTTCATTCGACTATGGCTACACCTTC,CASGLKGSFDYGYTF
TRBD1,TRBJ2-5,15,.,TRBV4-2,TGTGCCAGCAGCCAAGGGCAACAGGGGGGAGAGACCCAGTACTTC,CASSQGQQGGETQYF
TRBD1,TRBJ1-3,16,.,TRBV15,TGTGCCACCAGCACCACTTACAGGGGGTCTGGAAACACCATATATTTT,CATSTTYRGSGNTIYF
.,TRBJ1-2,15,.,TRBV2,TGTGCCAGCAGTGAACGTCAGGGAAGTAACTATGGCTACACCTTC,CASSERQGSNYGYTF
TRBD2,TRBJ2-7,16,.,TRBV7-9,TGTGCCAGCAGCTCGTCGACTAGCGGGAGTGTCTACGAGCAGTACTTC,CASSSSTSGSVYEQYF
TRBD1,TRBJ1-5,14,.,TRBV19,TGTGCCAGTAGTACAGACAGGGGCAATCAGCCCCAGCATTTT,CASSTDRGNQPQHF
TRBD1,TRBJ1-1,13,.,TRBV6-5,TGTGCCAGCAGTTACTCACGGACAGGTGAAGCTTTCTTT,CASSYSRTGEAFF
TRBD1,TRBJ2-2,17,.,TRBV5-5,TGTGCCAGCAGCTTGTCCTGGGACAGTCCGGGGACCGGGGAGCTGTTTTTT,CASSLSWDSPGTGELFF
.,TRBJ1-4,15,.,TRBV7-8,TGTGCCAGCAGCCTCGGACGAAGGTGGGGGGAAAAACTGTTTTTT,CASSLGRRWGEKLFF
.,TRBJ1-4,14,once,TRBV25-1,TGTGCCAGCTCGGGGGGGGGAAGTTATGAAAAACTGTTTTTT,CASSGGGSYEKLFF
.,TRBJ1-1,11,once,TRBV25-1,TGTGCCAGCACCCGACAGTCTGAAGCTTTCTTT,CASTRQSEAFF
.,TRBJ1-1,13,.,TRBV6-5,TGTGCCAGCACTCGACGGCATAACACTGAAGCTTTCTTT,CASTRRHNTEAFF
.,TRBJ1-5,13,few,TRBV6-5,TGTGCCAGCAGTCGGACAGCGAATCAGCCCCAGCATTTT,CASSRTANQPQHF
.,TRBJ1-1,10,few,TRBV29-1,TGCAGCGTTGAAGGGTGGGGAGCTTTCTTT,CSVEGWGAFF
TRBD1,TRBJ2-6,18,.,TRBV5-4,TGTGCCAGCAGCGGACCGGGACAGGGTTCAGTTGGGGCCAACGTCCTGACTTTC,CASSGPGQGSVGANVLTF
TRBD2,TRBJ2-1,16,.,TRBV7-7,TGTGCTAGCAGCTTAGAGGCGGGAGGGATATACAATGAGCAGTTCTTC,CASSLEAGGIYNEQFF
TRBD1,TRBJ1-1,16,.,TRBV4-1,TGCGCCAGCAGCCAGAGCGCGGGACAGCGGTACACTGAAGCTTTCTTT,CASSQSAGQRYTEAFF
TRBD2,TRBJ2-6,16,.,TRBV19,TGTGCCAGTAGCAGGGAGGGAAACTCTGGGGCCAACGTCCTGACTTTC,CASSREGNSGANVLTF
.,TRBJ2-7,13,once,TRBV11-1,TGTGCCAGCAGCCGAGATGGGACTGGAGAGCAGTACTTC,CASSRDGTGEQYF
.,TRBJ2-3,16,.,TRBV7-9,TGTGCCAGCAGCCCTCCTTACCGGTTCGGCACAGATACGCAGTATTTT,CASSPPYRFGTDTQYF
TRBD2,TRBJ2-7,15,.,TRBV11-3,TGTGCCAGCAGCTTGGGACTAGCGGCTTCCTACGAGCAGTACTTC,CASSLGLAASYEQYF
TRBD1,TRBJ2-7,15,.,TRBV27,TGTGCCAGCAGTCCAGGCGACAGGGTGAAAAACGAGCAGTACTTC,CASSPGDRVKNEQYF
TRBD1,TRBJ1-2,17,.,TRBV11-2,TGTGCCAGCAGCTTTGGGACAGGGGCACCTCATAACTATGGCTACACCTTC,CASSFGTGAPHNYGYTF
.,TRBJ2-3,14,.,TRBV5-4,TGTGCCAGCAGCTTGGAGGGGGGAACAGATACGCAGTATTTT,CASSLEGGTDTQYF
TRBD2,TRBJ2-5,15,.,TRBV7-2,TGTGCCAGCAGCTTACTAGCGGGAGGGAAGGAGACCCAGTACTTC,CASSLLAGGKETQYF
.,TRBJ2-7,12,once,TRBV28,TGTGCCAGCAGTTTCAAGGGGTACGAGCAGTACTTC,CASSFKGYEQYF
.,TRBJ2-7,13,.,TRBV11-2,TGTGCCAGCAGGTTCGGGCTATCCTACGAGCAGTACTTC,CASRFGLSYEQYF
.,TRBJ1-5,16,.,TRBV27,TGTGCCAGCAGTTCGCAGGGATTTTTGGGGAATCAGCCCCAGCATTTT,CASSSQGFLGNQPQHF
.,TRBJ1-2,15,.,TRBV19,TGTGCCAGTAGTAACCCCTATACGGGGCTGAGTGGCTACACCTTC,CASSNPYTGLSGYTF
.,TRBJ2-7,12,.,TRBV7-2,TGTGCCAGCAGCTCGAACTTGGTGGAGCAGTACTTC,CASSSNLVEQYF
.,TRBJ2-5,13,.,TRBV5-1,TGCGCCAGCAGCTTGACTATTGAACAGACCCAGTACTTC,CASSLTIEQTQYF
TRBD1,TRBJ2-1,13,.,TRBV10-3,TGTGCCATCAGTGAGTCGAACAGGGGTGAGCAGTTCTTC,CAISESNRGEQFF
.,TRBJ1-2,13,.,TRBV5-1,TGCGCCAGCAGCCCCGAGACATTCTATGGCTACACCTTC,CASSPETFYGYTF
.,TRBJ1-1,11,.,TRBV6-1,TGTGCCAGCAGTTACGGCACTGAAGCTTTCTTT,CASSYGTEAFF
TRBD2,TRBJ2-3,14,.,TRBV19,TGTGCCAGTAGTGATAGCGGGAGGACAGATACGCAGTATTTT,CASSDSGRTDTQYF
.,TRBJ2-1,9,.,TRBV5-8,TGTGCCAGCAGACCCGAGCAGTTCTTC,CASRPEQFF
.,TRBJ2-2,15,.,TRBV7-9,TGTGCCAGCAGCTTTCAGACAGCGAACACCGGGGAGCTGTTTTTT,CASSFQTANTGELFF